These T cell receptor beta chains were read from a single sample in a study of vaccination and CD4 T cells after COVID-19. Each CDR3 protein is one row after TCRdb ran MiXCR on the PCR reads. There are almost 20,000 distinct CDR3 sequences in the sample; 80% to 85% occur only once, and about 15% lies in the top ten. Their target antigens are unknown. Specimen: CD4+ T cells from blood, cultured in vitro, collected after SARS-CoV-2 vaccination. Receptors were obtained from a human donor who received a COVID-19 vaccine. The CDR3 runs from the conserved cysteine through the conserved F or W. A D gene is named only where the DNA matches it firmly. The size field is filled for only some rows; it gives once, few, many or a size class.

cdr3_aa cdr3_nt v_call clone_size d_call j_call
CASSAQGNGQPQHF TGTGCCAGCAGTGCGCAGGGAAATGGGCAGCCCCAGCATTTT TRBV2 - - TRBJ1-5
CASSERTGSGNTIYF TGTGCCAGCAGTGAACGGACAGGGTCTGGAAACACCATATATTTT TRBV2 few TRBD1 TRBJ1-3
CSATEGEFYGYTF TGCAGTGCTACCGAGGGGGAATTCTATGGCTACACCTTC TRBV20-1 - - TRBJ1-2
CASSTSEGNSPLHF TGTGCCAGCTCCACATCGGAGGGTAATTCACCCCTCCACTTT TRBV6-1 - - TRBJ1-6
CASSLTQSSNTEAFF TGTGCCAGCAGTTTAACCCAGAGTTCGAACACTGAAGCTTTCTTT TRBV12-3/TRBV12-4 few - TRBJ1-1
CSARAQALIADEQFF TGCAGTGCTAGAGCACAGGCTCTGATTGCGGATGAGCAGTTCTTC TRBV20-1 - - TRBJ2-1
CASRGPGLERPYEQYF TGTGCCAGCAGGGGACCGGGACTAGAAAGACCCTACGAGCAGTACTTC TRBV6-1 - TRBD2 TRBJ2-7
CASSYGTVNTEAFF TGTGCCAGCAGCTACGGGACGGTGAACACTGAAGCTTTCTTT TRBV5-4 - - TRBJ1-1
CAIRGAAGETDTQYF TGTGCCATCAGGGGGGCTGCAGGGGAAACAGATACGCAGTATTTT TRBV10-3 - - TRBJ2-3
CASSRVSVGTEAFF TGTGCCAGCAGCCGGGTTTCAGTGGGCACTGAAGCTTTCTTT TRBV6-1 once - TRBJ1-1
CASSLQGARDTQYF TGTGCCAGCAGTTTACAGGGGGCGCGAGATACGCAGTATTTT TRBV6-5 - TRBD1 TRBJ2-3
CSARDEGGEKLFF TGCAGTGCTAGAGATGAGGGGGGAGAAAAACTGTTTTTT TRBV20-1 - - TRBJ1-4
CASSERNEQFF TGTGCCAGCAGCGAGAGAAATGAGCAGTTCTTC TRBV7-2 - - TRBJ2-1
CASSNRDRGNYGYTF TGTGCCAGCAGTAACCGGGACAGGGGAAACTATGGCTACACCTTC TRBV6-1 - TRBD1 TRBJ1-2
CAGGEPDTQYF TGTGCCGGGGGGGAGCCAGATACGCAGTATTTT TRBV2 once TRBD2 TRBJ2-3
CASRRDSEDTQYF TGCGCCAGCAGGAGGGACAGTGAAGATACGCAGTATTTT TRBV5-1 - TRBD1 TRBJ2-3
CASSLRTPAYEQYF TGTGCCAGCAGCCTTAGGACACCTGCCTACGAGCAGTACTTC TRBV2 - - TRBJ2-7
CASSTQTGGWGYGYTF TGCGCCAGCAGCACCCAGACAGGGGGCTGGGGCTATGGCTACACCTTC TRBV5-1 - TRBD1 TRBJ1-2
CASSEMVRGFSYEQYF TGTGCCAGCAGTGAAATGGTCAGGGGGTTCTCCTACGAGCAGTACTTC TRBV6-1 - TRBD1 TRBJ2-7
CAWSKGDTQYF TGTGCCTGGAGTAAAGGGGATACGCAGTATTTT TRBV30 few - TRBJ2-3
CSARIISVGSGNTIYF TGCAGTGCTAGGATTATCTCAGTCGGCTCTGGAAACACCATATATTTT TRBV20-1 once - TRBJ1-3
CANSPQGIPEAFF TGTGCCAACAGCCCACAGGGTATCCCTGAAGCTTTCTTT TRBV3-1 - - TRBJ1-1
CASSELGQGEGNTIYF TGTGCCAGCAGTGAGCTTGGACAGGGGGAAGGAAACACCATATATTTT TRBV27 once TRBD1 TRBJ1-3
CASSLELTPAVYGYTF TGTGCCAGCAGCCTCGAATTGACCCCGGCGGTCTATGGCTACACCTTC TRBV6-1 - - TRBJ1-2
CASSTAGGSLKTQYF TGTGCCAGCAGCACGGCGGGGGGGTCGTTAAAGACCCAGTACTTC TRBV7-9 - TRBD2 TRBJ2-5
CASSVAGLAGATDTQYF TGTGCCAGCAGCGTAGCTGGGCTAGCGGGAGCCACAGATACGCAGTATTTT TRBV9 - TRBD2 TRBJ2-3
CASGDRLRETQYF TGTGCCAGCGGGGACAGGCTAAGGGAGACCCAGTACTTC TRBV6-1 - TRBD1 TRBJ2-5
CAISVAGRLGYTF TGTGCCATCAGTGTTGCGGGGCGATTAGGCTACACCTTC TRBV10-3 - - TRBJ1-2
CASSVRWRSRTYEQYF TGTGCCAGCAGCGTTAGGTGGAGATCAAGGACCTACGAGCAGTACTTC TRBV7-8 - - TRBJ2-7
CASSLDPFSDTQYF TGTGCCAGCAGTTTAGATCCTTTTTCAGATACGCAGTATTTT TRBV27 - - TRBJ2-3
CAWIRGTSGNYEQYF TGTGCCTGGATCCGCGGGACTAGCGGGAACTACGAGCAGTACTTC TRBV30 - TRBD2 TRBJ2-7
CASSTGQGNTIYF TGTGCCAGCAGTACGGGACAGGGAAACACCATATATTTT TRBV6-1 - TRBD1 TRBJ1-3
CASRRGTVEAFF TGTGCCAGTAGAAGAGGGACGGTTGAAGCTTTCTTT TRBV19 - - TRBJ1-1
CASSLFRAGTGELFF TGTGCCAGCAGCTTATTTAGAGCCGGGACCGGGGAGCTGTTTTTT TRBV7-6 - - TRBJ2-2
CASSYRGQNTGELFF TGTGCCAGCAGCTACAGAGGGCAGAACACCGGGGAGCTGTTTTTT TRBV7-8 - - TRBJ2-2
CASSLDRSYNEQFF TGTGCCAGCAGCCTCGACAGATCCTACAATGAGCAGTTCTTC TRBV7-3 few - TRBJ2-1
CASSFLGGRDTGELFF TGTGCCAGCAGTTTCTTGGGTGGAAGGGACACCGGGGAGCTGTTTTTT TRBV12-3/TRBV12-4 - - TRBJ2-2
CARQLLAGGSTGELFF TGTGCCAGACAACTTCTAGCGGGGGGGTCGACCGGGGAGCTGTTTTTT TRBV2 - TRBD2 TRBJ2-2
CASSLVAAGTGYGYTF TGTGCCAGCAGCTTAGTGGCCGCGGGGACAGGCTATGGCTACACCTTC TRBV7-8 once TRBD1 TRBJ1-2
CASSGGVLGNQPQHF TGTGCCAGCAGTGGGGGGGTCCTGGGCAATCAGCCCCAGCATTTT TRBV2 few - TRBJ1-5
CASSFASGTSPLHF TGTGCCAGCAGCTTCGCCTCGGGGACTTCACCCCTCCACTTT TRBV11-2 - - TRBJ1-6
CASSRPVARSTDTQYF TGTGCCAGCAGTCGACCGGTGGCCAGGAGCACAGATACGCAGTATTTT TRBV2 - - TRBJ2-3
CASSQDEGRLNTEAFF TGTGCCAGCAGCCAAGATGAGGGGCGACTGAACACTGAAGCTTTCTTT TRBV11-1 - - TRBJ1-1
CASSYQTGGATLAFF TGTGCCAGCAGCTACCAAACGGGGGGCGCGACCCTTGCTTTCTTT TRBV7-9 - - TRBJ1-1
CSATFGEFTEAFF TGCAGTGCTACCTTCGGGGAGTTCACTGAAGCTTTCTTT TRBV20-1 - - TRBJ1-1
CASSASNSDSPLHF TGCGCCAGCAGCGCCTCGAACAGCGACTCACCCCTCCACTTT TRBV5-1 - - TRBJ1-6
CATSRDVGGELFF TGTGCCACCAGCAGAGATGTCGGCGGGGAGCTGTTTTTT TRBV15 - - TRBJ2-2
CASSPDPAGGYTF TGTGCCAGCTCACCAGACCCGGCGGGGGGCTACACCTTC TRBV18 - - TRBJ1-2
CASSDYRILSGNTIYF TGTGCCAGCAGTGATTACAGGATCCTCTCTGGAAACACCATATATTTT TRBV6-1 large - TRBJ1-3
CASSYQLVGGGARAKNIQYF TGTGCCAGCAGTTACCAGCTGGTTGGCGGGGGGGCGCGAGCCAAAAACATTCAGTACTTC TRBV6-2/TRBV6-3 - TRBD2 TRBJ2-4
CASSRGLARGEETQYF TGTGCCAGCTCACGTGGACTAGCGAGAGGGGAAGAGACCCAGTACTTC TRBV18 - TRBD2 TRBJ2-5
CASSFSTGGRAVEKLFF TGTGCCAGCAGCTTTTCGACAGGGGGCCGAGCTGTTGAAAAACTGTTTTTT TRBV7-9 - TRBD1 TRBJ1-4
CASSLGSSNTGELFF TGTGCCAGCAGTTTAGGCAGTTCGAACACCGGGGAGCTGTTTTTT TRBV27 once - TRBJ2-2
CASSFPDIGQGATFF TGTGCCAGCAGTTTTCCTGATATCGGACAGGGGGCAACTTTCTTT TRBV12-3/TRBV12-4 - TRBD1 TRBJ1-1
CASRRGGTEAFF TGTGCCAGCCGTCGGGGGGGCACTGAAGCTTTCTTT TRBV12-3/TRBV12-4 - - TRBJ1-1